This T cell receptor (beta chain) originates from a study of synovial regulatory T cells in juvenile arthritis. General study points: Blood Treg cells that were inflammation-associated showed lower TCR diversity than other blood Treg cells. Largely private between patients, iaTreg TCR repertoires showed partial overlap with synovial Teff and blood CPL repertoires.

On this clone itself: The target antigen is unknown.

Donors were some 11 juvenile idiopathic arthritis patients with active disease, 3 polyarticular and 8 oligoarticular. Germline-derived CDR1 and CDR2 are SGHDT and YYEEEE. This CDR3 contains 16 residues. DNA is not recorded here. Libraries were prepared by immunoSEQ multiplex PCR; TCRdb keeps only in-frame clonotypes and omits some of them. The sample data list approximately 9,600 clones. The chain joins TRBV5-6 to TRBJ1-4. The sequence derives from a donor aged 2-35 years with juvenile idiopathic arthritis. Sequences were obtained from Treg cells from blood. The subset denotes: remaining (HLA-DR-negative) circulating blood Treg cells. This chain's CDR3 is CASSLPPGRTNEKLFF.